A single sample gave rise to the 20 T cell receptor beta chains below, sequenced in a study of tumor-infiltrating lymphocytes in primary liver carcinoma. Scientists recovered RNA and DNA together from approximately 20-30 mg of unsorted bulk tissue. Total RNA (roughly 540 ng) served as template for TCR beta cDNA synthesis primed by a constant-region primer. Slightly modified ARM-PCR with three nested multiplex PCR rounds yielded TCR beta libraries. TRBV1-TRBV30 forward primers and a C-beta reverse primer were used in the first two PCR rounds, which each ran for around 11 cycles. TCRdb called the multiplex PCR reads again in MiXCR, with one record for every CDR3 protein. The sample yields about 100,000 distinct CDR3 sequences, more than 65% seen once. Sequences were obtained from liver tumor tissue from sampling region 5. Regarding subset: tumor region T5, tumor centre. Receptor source: a woman aged 55-70 years with primary liver carcinoma and hepatitis B virus infection.

This CDR3 is CASEGPSTDTQYF. CDR3 sequence (DNA): TGTGCCAGCGAGGGTCCTAGCACAGATACGCAGTATTTT. This chain connects TRBV19 to TRBJ2-3; D possibly corresponds to TRBD2 (5 bases). The CDR3 covers 13 residues. Trimming left V 9 bases short and J 0 bases short, with 10 bases between. Germline V gene sequence: CDR1 LNHDA, CDR2 SQIVND (reference sequence).

Remarks on this clonotype: A junction boundary mismatches the germline segment, possibly from a read error. V and J are TRBV11-2 and TRBJ2-3, with a possible D match to TRBD2 (5 bases). CDR3 length equals 17 residues. Germline V gene sequence: CDR1 SGHAT, CDR2 FQNNGV. CDR3 loop: CTSSLAMGRRNTDTLYF. The CDR3 bases are TGTACCAGCAGCTTAGCAATGGGGAGAAGGAACACAGATACGCTGTATTTT. Full variable domain (rest looked up from reference TRBV11-2 and TRBJ2-3): EAGVAQSPRYKIIEKRQSVAFWCNPISGHATLYWYQQILGQGPKLLIQFQNNGVVDDSQLPKDRFSAERLKGVDSTLKIQPAKLEDSAVYLCTSSLAMGRRNTDTLYFGPGTRLTVL.

The chain is built from TRBV29-1 and TRBJ2-3, with 8 nucleotides matching TRBD2. The CDR3 is made up of 12 amino acids. J gave up 3 bases and V 8 bases, and 4 bases lay outside the gene matches. The germline gives CDR1 SQVTM, CDR2 ANQGSEA. Here the CDR3 reads CSSERGTDTQYF. The CDR3, as DNA: TGCAGCTCTGAGCGGGGGACAGATACGCAGTATTTT.

This clonotype was detected many times. The CDR3 DNA sequence: TGCGCCAGCGGGGACAGCTACGAGCAGTACTTC. It codes for CASGDSYEQYF. This chain joins TRBV10-2 and TRBJ2-7; 7 positions agree with TRBD1. With 8 bases clipped from V and 3 bases from J, the junction kept 1 base outside the gene matches. The CDR3 length is 11 residues. In germline, CDR1 is WSHSY, CDR2 SAAADI.

The sample holds many counts of this clonotype. The chain recombines TRBV28 with TRBJ2-2; 9 positions match TRBD2. This CDR3 is built from 18 residues. Germline CDR1 and CDR2: MDHEN and SYDVKM. Trimming took 4 bases from V and 1 from J; bases not matched to a gene: 10. CDR3 sequence (DNA): TGTGCCAGCAGTTCCCGGACTAGCGAAACTGAGAACACCGGGGAGCTGTTTTTT. Protein product: CASSSRTSETENTGELFF.

Concerning this clonotype itself: A read error may produce the germline difference seen at one junction end. The V call is TRBV7-9, the J call TRBJ1-2; 8 bases agree with TRBD1. CDR1 and CDR2 from the germline V gene are SEHNR and FQNEAQ (reference sequence). This CDR3 is 16 amino acids long. The DNA for the CDR3 is TGTGTCAGCACCTATACTTTTCGTGGACAGGGACATGGCTACACCTTC. Translation gives CVSTYTFRGQGHGYTF.

The V gene is TRBV6-1, the J gene TRBJ2-7, with 9 bases matching TRBD2. Unmatched junction bases numbered 9, after V lost 6 bases and J lost 0 bases. The CDR3 sequence is 16 residues long. Germline V CDR1 and CDR2: MNHNS, SASEGT. The CDR3 nucleotides read TGTGCCAGCAGACACATTTCTAGCGGGGACTCCTACGAGCAGTACTTC. Protein: CASRHISSGDSYEQYF.

As for this clonotype: Sequence at one end of the junction differs from germline and may be a read error. The chain carries TRBV12-3 or TRBV12-4 and TRBJ1-1; 8 bases align to TRBD1. The CDR3 is 15 amino acids. Written as DNA, the CDR3 is TGTGCCAGCAGTTTAGGGGACAGGTGCCAGACTGTAGCTTTCTTT. Protein sequence: CASSLGDRCQTVAFF.

Details on this clonotype: The final CDR3 position lacks the conserved phenylalanine or tryptophan, pointing to a likely read error. The chain employs TRBV11-2 and TRBJ2-1; D not resolved. The V gene's germline CDR1 is SGHAT and CDR2 FQNNGV. The V end was cut by 1 base, the J end by 8 bases, with 12 bases between. The CDR3 runs to 14 residues. In DNA form, the CDR3 reads TGTGCCAGCAGCTTAGCCGCGACGAGCGATGAGCAGTTCTTA. It encodes CASSLAATSDEQFL.

This clonotype is a singleton in its sample. A much bigger clone sits one base away, suggesting this may be a read error. The rearrangement joins TRBV18 to TRBJ2-1, with 11 positions matching TRBD2. Per the germline V gene, CDR1 is KGHSH and CDR2 is LQKENI. The CDR3 has 14 amino acids. The CDR3 loop reads CASSTSGSSHDQFF. The CDR3 DNA reads as TGTGCCAGCTCAACTAGCGGGAGTTCCCATGACCAGTTCTTC.

This clonotype was seen repeatedly, ten times or more. V is TRBV12-3 or TRBV12-4 and J is TRBJ1-4; a weak D match, TRBD1 (5 bases). This CDR3 is built from 16 residues. V was cut by 3 bases and J by 7 bases, with 18 bases left in between. The CDR3 spells CASSLGQGTPGEKLFF. Written as DNA, the CDR3 is TGTGCCAGCAGTTTGGGGCAGGGTACCCCAGGTGAAAAACTGTTTTTT.

The chain has TRBV29-1 and TRBJ2-1, with 12 bases matching TRBD2. Germline CDR1 is SQVTM and CDR2 is ANQGSEA. This CDR3 has 16 residues. The V and J ends lost 4 bases and 6 bases, in that order; junction bases with no gene match: 10. The CDR3 spells CSVVKRETSGSNEQFF. CDR3 coding DNA: TGCAGCGTTGTGAAGAGGGAGACTAGCGGGAGCAATGAGCAGTTCTTC.

This chain links TRBV6-4 with TRBJ2-2; possibly TRBD2 for D (5 bases). Trimming pared 5 bases from V and 1 base from J, leaving 11 bases between. Germline V gene data show CDR1 as MRHNA and CDR2 as SNTAGT. This CDR3 is built from 15 residues. The CDR3 DNA is TGTGCCAGCAGTATTGCGGGCGGGAACACCGGGGAGCTGTTTTTT. This codes for CASSIAGGNTGELFF.

In DNA form, the CDR3 reads TGTGCCAGCAGCTTAGGGGAACTAACGTACACCGCAGATACGCAGTATTTT. Translation gives CASSLGELTYTADTQYF. The V gene is TRBV11-2, the J gene TRBJ2-3; D is uncertain. CDR3 length: 17 amino acids. Trimming took off 1 base at V and 4 bases at J, with 18 bases between the two ends. Per germline, CDR1 SGHAT and CDR2 FQNNGV.

For this clonotype: An end of the junction does not agree with germline; a read error may underlie this. The chain links TRBV28 to TRBJ2-1; weak D call: TRBD2 (5 bases). In germline, CDR1 is MDHEN, CDR2 SYDVKM. CDR3 length: 14 residues. This CDR3 reads CGSSPPRESAQQFF. DNA of the CDR3: TGTGGCAGCAGTCCACCGAGGGAGTCCGCCCAGCAGTTCTTC.

This clonotype was detected many times. The J gene is TRBJ1-1, the V gene TRBV6-5; no clear D gene. Per the germline V gene, CDR1 is MNHEY and CDR2 is SVGAGI. The CDR3 is 14 residues long. V was clipped by 4 bases and J by 1 base, with 10 bases between them. Here the CDR3 DNA reads TGTGCCAGCAGTTCGTCCCGAGGGAACACTGAAGCTTTCTTT. It codes for CASSSSRGNTEAFF.

This clonotype was observed at least ten times. The genes are TRBV5-1 and TRBJ1-1, with D possibly matching TRBD1 (5 bases). Germline loops: CDR1 SGHRS, CDR2 YFSETQ. V dropped 4 bases and J dropped 4 bases, with 11 bases sitting between them. CDR3 length: 13 amino acids. CDR3 DNA: TGCGCCAGCAGCATTGAGGGGAGCACTGAAGCTTTCTTT. Translation gives CASSIEGSTEAFF. The full variable domain, completed using reference TRBV5-1 and TRBJ1-1, is KAGVTQTPRYLIKTRGQQVTLSCSPISGHRSVSWYQQTPGQGLQFLFEYFSETQRNKGNFPGRFSGRQFSNSRSEMNVSTLELGDSALYLCASSIEGSTEAFFGQGTRLTVV.

Only one count was recorded for this clonotype. This clone may be a read error of a much larger clone one base away. This rearrangement joins TRBV5-4 to TRBJ1-6; D gene unclear. Germline lookup yields CDR1 SGHNT and CDR2 YYREEE (reference sequence). The CDR3 covers 15 residues. The chain's CDR3 is CGSSLEANYNSPLHF. The CDR3 DNA follows: TGTGGCAGCAGCTTGGAGGCAAACTATAATTCACCCCTCCACTTT.

About this clonotype: One junction end does not reproduce the germline sequence, and a read error may be involved. This chain uses TRBV4-1 with TRBJ2-5, with 8 bases fitting TRBD1. CDR3 length: 17 amino acids. The germline V gene encodes CDR1 MGHRA and CDR2 YSYEKL. DNA for the CDR3: TGCGACAGCAGCCAGACATCCAACGCAGGGGGCGCGGAGACCCAGTACTTC. It is translated as CDSSQTSNAGGAETQYF.

This clonotype was seen at least ten times. This chain links TRBV29-1 with TRBJ1-4; D gene uncertain. The CDR3 has 12 amino acids. Trimming left V 7 bases short and J 7 bases short, with 13 bases between. CDR1 is SQVTM and CDR2 is ANQGSEA in the germline V gene. In DNA, the CDR3 is TGCAGCGCGGAGGGATCGGGTGAAAAACTGTTTTTT. Residues: CSAEGSGEKLFF.